These T cell receptor beta chains were read from a single sample in a study of control samples from healthy donors and cancer patients. Generated by immunoSEQ multiplex PCR, the TCRdb table keeps only in-frame clones and is missing some. In the table there are 120,000 to 150,000 clones, around nine tenths of which are singletons. The source material was blood. The receptors shown here come from a man aged 25-45 years in good health. CDR3s include the opening cysteine and the closing phenylalanine or tryptophan. A D gene is named only where the DNA matches it firmly. The size of a clone is reported for some rows only, either as once, few or many, or as a class for expanded clones.

len | j_gene | abundance | v_gene | d_gene | CDR3nt | CDR3aa
15 | TRBJ2-3 | NA | TRBV7-2 | NA | TGTGCCAGCAGCTCCCGGCTGGAAAGCACAGATACGCAGTATTTT | CASSSRLESTDTQYF
14 | TRBJ1-3 | NA | TRBV7-9 | NA | TGTGCCAGCAGCTCCGACAGAACAGTAAACACCATATATTTT | CASSSDRTVNTIYF
13 | TRBJ2-7 | NA | TRBV6-6 | TRBD2 | TGTGCCAGCAATCCGGGAGGGCACCTCGAGCAGTACTTC | CASNPGGHLEQYF
14 | TRBJ2-7 | few | TRBV5-8 | TRBD1 | TGTGCCAGCAGCCTGCCGGGACAGTCATACGAGCAGTACTTC | CASSLPGQSYEQYF
14 | TRBJ1-2 | NA | TRBV6-5 | NA | TGTGCCAGCAGTTACGGTCCCAGGTCGGGTGGCTACACCTTC | CASSYGPRSGGYTF
15 | TRBJ2-3 | NA | TRBV29-1 | TRBD2 | TGCAGCGTCCGACGACTAGCGGGTTCTGAAGATACGCAGTATTTT | CSVRRLAGSEDTQYF
14 | TRBJ1-1 | NA | TRBV10-3 | NA | TGTGCCATCAGTGAGTCGACCAGCGGCACTGAAGCTTTCTTT | CAISESTSGTEAFF
15 | TRBJ1-1 | NA | TRBV15 | NA | TGTGCCACCAGCAGAGATAGGAGTGGGTACACTGAAGCTTTCTTT | CATSRDRSGYTEAFF
15 | TRBJ2-7 | NA | TRBV11-3 | TRBD1 | TGTGCCAGCAGCTTAGGAAACAGGGGACCCTCCGAGCAGTACTTC | CASSLGNRGPSEQYF
16 | TRBJ2-3 | NA | TRBV5-6 | NA | TGTGCCAGCAGCTACCCCTCGGCAGGGCCGACAGATACGCAGTATTTT | CASSYPSAGPTDTQYF
15 | TRBJ2-7 | NA | TRBV4-1 | NA | TGCGCCAGCAGCCAACCCCGCGGACAAGGTTACGAGCAGTACTTC | CASSQPRGQGYEQYF
13 | TRBJ2-5 | NA | TRBV13 | NA | TGTGCCAGCAGCTTACGGGGTGACGAGACCCAGTACTTC | CASSLRGDETQYF
17 | TRBJ2-4 | NA | TRBV11-3 | TRBD1 | TGTGCCAGCAGCAAAAGGACAGGGGACCTAGCCAAAAACATTCAGTACTTC | CASSKRTGDLAKNIQYF
15 | TRBJ1-2 | NA | TRBV5-4 | NA | TGTGCCAGCAGCCTCGGGGGGGGAATGGACTATGGCTACACCTTC | CASSLGGGMDYGYTF
14 | TRBJ1-4 | NA | TRBV19 | NA | TGTGCCAGCAGTACACTAGCAACTAATGAAAAACTGTTTTTT | CASSTLATNEKLFF
12 | TRBJ1-1 | NA | TRBV7-9 | NA | TGTGCCAGCAGCCCACCTTTGGTAGAAGCTTTCTTT | CASSPPLVEAFF
14 | TRBJ1-4 | NA | TRBV2 | TRBD1 | TGTGCCAGCAAAATACAGGGGGCTGGTGAAAAACTGTTTTTT | CASKIQGAGEKLFF
12 | TRBJ2-7 | NA | TRBV7-8 | NA | TGTGCCAGCAGCTCCCTCACGGACGAGCAGTACTTC | CASSSLTDEQYF
15 | TRBJ2-2 | NA | TRBV6-2/TRBV6-3 | NA | TGTGCCAGCAGTAATGACTATCGGAACACCGGGGAGCTGTTTTTT | CASSNDYRNTGELFF
14 | TRBJ1-4 | NA | TRBV2 | TRBD1 | TGTGCCAGCAGTAGACAGGGGGCTGATGAAAAACTGTTTTTT | CASSRQGADEKLFF
16 | TRBJ2-5 | NA | TRBV5-6 | TRBD2 | TGTGCCAGCAACGTTGCCGGGGGGGCAGTTCGGGAGACCCAGTACTTC | CASNVAGGAVRETQYF
16 | TRBJ1-6 | NA | TRBV10-3 | NA | TGTGCCATCAGTGAGACGAGACAGAGAGTTAATTCACCCCTCCACTTT | CAISETRQRVNSPLHF
14 | TRBJ1-4 | NA | TRBV28 | TRBD1 | TGTGCCAGCAAGGGACAGGGGATGGCTGAAAAACTGTTTTTT | CASKGQGMAEKLFF
15 | TRBJ1-4 | NA | TRBV7-8 | NA | TGTGCCAGCAGCACCAGAGGACAGTTGGGGGAAAAACTGTTTTTT | CASSTRGQLGEKLFF
17 | TRBJ2-7 | NA | TRBV14 | TRBD2 | TGTGCCAGCAGCCAAGATCGTGTAGCGGGAGCTACCTACGAGCAGTACTTC | CASSQDRVAGATYEQYF
15 | TRBJ2-1 | NA | TRBV9 | NA | TGTGCCAGCAATGCGGGTGGGAGCTCCTACAATGAGCAGTTCTTC | CASNAGGSSYNEQFF
14 | TRBJ1-5 | NA | TRBV10-3 | NA | TGTGCCATCAGTGAGTCTGGCAACAATCAGCCCCAGCATTTT | CAISESGNNQPQHF
15 | TRBJ1-3 | once | TRBV14 | TRBD1 | TGTGCCAGCAGCCCGGGACAGGGGGCTGGAAACACCATATATTTT | CASSPGQGAGNTIYF
16 | TRBJ2-3 | NA | TRBV24-1 | TRBD2 | TGTGCCACCAGTGATTTAGGCGGGGGAAACACAGATACGCAGTATTTT | CATSDLGGGNTDTQYF
10 | TRBJ2-7 | NA | TRBV2 | NA | TGTGCCAGCAGGACCTACGAGCAGTACTTC | CASRTYEQYF
13 | TRBJ1-5 | once | TRBV19 | TRBD1 | TGTGCCAGTAGAACAGGGGGAAATCAGCCCCAGCATTTT | CASRTGGNQPQHF
16 | TRBJ2-4 | NA | TRBV7-2 | TRBD1 | TGTGCCAGCAGCCTCCGGACAGGGGGACCGAAAAACATTCAGTACTTC | CASSLRTGGPKNIQYF
11 | TRBJ2-1 | NA | TRBV5-4 | NA | TGTGCCAGCAGCACGGACTACGCGCAGTTCTTC | CASSTDYAQFF
13 | TRBJ2-7 | NA | TRBV11-2 | NA | TGTGCCAGCACCCCCCCACTGGTGGGAGAGCAGTACTTC | CASTPPLVGEQYF
13 | TRBJ1-1 | once | TRBV5-6 | NA | TGTGCCAGCAGCTTGTTCCTGAACACTGAAGCTTTCTTT | CASSLFLNTEAFF
16 | TRBJ1-5 | NA | TRBV19 | NA | TGTGCCAGTAGTCCCGGACCGTCCCAAAGCAATCAGCCCCAGCATTTT | CASSPGPSQSNQPQHF
15 | TRBJ2-1 | once | TRBV11-2 | NA | TGTGCCAGCAGCTTAGGAATCAGGGAAGACAATGAGCAGTTCTTC | CASSLGIREDNEQFF
15 | TRBJ1-1 | NA | TRBV4-3 | NA | TGCGCCAGCAGCCAAGATCACGGGATGAACACTGAAGCTTTCTTT | CASSQDHGMNTEAFF
14 | TRBJ2-7 | NA | TRBV7-2 | NA | TGTGCCAGCGCAGGCGGGGGTCAGGGGCTCGAGCAGTACTTC | CASAGGGQGLEQYF
15 | TRBJ2-3 | NA | TRBV5-4 | TRBD2 | TGTGCCAGCAGCTTGGGACTAGCGGGCACAGATACGCAGTATTTT | CASSLGLAGTDTQYF
14 | TRBJ2-1 | NA | TRBV4-2 | TRBD2 | TGTGCCACCAGAGCCGGGGGGGCCGCTGATGAGCAGTTCTTC | CATRAGGAADEQFF
14 | TRBJ1-2 | NA | TRBV15 | NA | TGTGCCACCAGGTCTGGGGCCGGTCAATATGGCTACACCTTC | CATRSGAGQYGYTF